Below are 14 T cell receptor beta chains sequenced from a single sample in a study of Ad26.COV2.S vaccination and SARS-CoV-2 variants. Treatment defined: 15 to 20 received Ad26.COV2.S at low or high dose, single or two shots; roughly five received placebo; per-sample allocation not given. On day 63 after the first injection, vaccine and placebo recipients gave samples. TCRdb's table, derived via immunoSEQ multiplex PCR, lists solely in-frame clones and lacks some. This table has fewer than 400,000 clones, just over 85% appearing once. The sequenced sample was peripheral blood, obtained in a trial of Ad26.COV2.S vaccine versus placebo. All receptors derive from a person between 18 and 65 years old who received the Ad26.COV2.S COVID-19 vaccine or a placebo.

The gene calls are TRBV12-3 or TRBV12-4 and TRBJ2-2, with no clear D. V was shortened by 1 base and J by 2 bases, with 2 bases between the two germline ends. The CDR3 contains 13 residues. In DNA, the CDR3 is TGTGCCAGCAGTTTAGAAAACACCGGGGAGCTGTTTTTT. Translated, it gives CASSLENTGELFF.

The count of this clone is one. The rearrangement joins TRBV6-6 to TRBJ1-3; D is unresolved. CDR3 length: 13 amino acids. Trimming took 4 bases from V and 6 from J, leaving 10 bases between them. Germline CDR1 reads MNHNY; CDR2 reads SVGAGI (reference sequence). The CDR3 loop reads CASSSRPLNTIYF. The DNA for the CDR3 is TGTGCCAGCAGTTCCCGACCGCTAAACACCATATATTTT.

CDR3 protein: CASSLGGHQVNTEAFF. The CDR3 DNA sequence: TGTGCCAGCAGCCTCGGGGGGCATCAAGTTAACACTGAAGCTTTCTTT. This chain uses TRBV7-3 with TRBJ1-1; possible D gene TRBD1, 6 bases. CDR3 length: 16 amino acids. V lost 5 bases and J lost 2, with 18 bases in between. Looked up from germline, CDR1 is SGHTA and CDR2 is FQGTGA.

This chain connects TRBV20-1 to TRBJ2-7, with D possibly matching TRBD2 (6 bases). The germline CDR1 and CDR2 sequences are DFQATT and SNEGSKA (reference sequence). This CDR3 comprises 13 residues. Trimming stripped 3 bases from V and 3 bases from J, with 12 bases between. The CDR3 region has the DNA TGCAGTGCTAGTCATCTAGCGAACTACGAGCAGTACTTC. Protein sequence: CSASHLANYEQYF.

The chain carries TRBV9 and TRBJ2-5; weak D call: TRBD2 (6 bases). Trimming left V 0 bases short and J 5 bases short, with 17 bases between. CDR1 is SGDLS and CDR2 is YYNGEE in the germline V gene. This CDR3 is 16 amino acids long. The CDR3 nucleotides are TGTGCCAGCAGCGTAGCGCGGGGAGCCTTCGGGGAGACCCAGTACTTC. Translation: CASSVARGAFGETQYF.

The chain is built from TRBV2 and TRBJ2-7, with TRBD2 as a possible D gene (6 bases). V was trimmed by 7 bases and J by 2 bases, leaving 18 bases between them. Germline V gene data show CDR1 as SNHLY and CDR2 as FYNNEI. This CDR3 spans 15 amino acids. CDR3 DNA sequence: TGTGCCAGCACACAAAACGGGGGAATCACCTACGAGCAGTACTTC. Translating gives CASTQNGGITYEQYF.

This chain uses TRBV6-5 with TRBJ1-4; 7 bases are a match to TRBD1. With 5 bases clipped from V and 3 bases from J, the junction kept 3 bases outside the gene matches. This CDR3 has 14 amino acids. Germline V lookup: CDR1 MNHEY, CDR2 SVGAGI. DNA for the CDR3: TGTGCCAGCAGTCTAGACAGGGCTAATGAAAAACTGTTTTTT. This translates into CASSLDRANEKLFF.

V is TRBV6-2 or TRBV6-3 and J is TRBJ1-5; 8 positions match TRBD1. The CDR3 consists of 20 residues. V shed 0 bases and J 5 bases; nucleotides not matched to a gene: 18. Germline CDR1 is MNHEY and CDR2 is SVGEGT. The CDR3 DNA sequence: TGTGCCAGCAGTTACTCGATCGGGACAGGTATTACAAGGTGGGATCAGCCCCAGCATTTT. Protein sequence: CASSYSIGTGITRWDQPQHF.

This clone was recorded a few times. The chain carries TRBV3-1 (or the pseudogene TRBV3-2) and TRBJ2-7; D remains unclear. This CDR3 spans 14 amino acids. Trimming cost V 3 bases and J 6 bases, with 15 bases left between them. Germline-derived CDR1 and CDR2 are LGHDT and YNNKEL (reference sequence). The CDR3 loop reads CASSQPGSGIEQYF. CDR3 sequence (DNA): TGTGCCAGCAGCCAGCCCGGATCGGGTATCGAGCAGTACTTC.

This chain joins TRBV11-2 and TRBJ1-5; D is unclear. V was pared by 0 bases and J by 4 bases, with 4 bases between. This CDR3 spans 13 amino acids. Per germline, CDR1 SGHAT and CDR2 FQNNGV. CDR3 residues: CASSLDRNQPQHF. The CDR3 coding sequence is TGTGCCAGCAGCTTAGACAGAAATCAGCCCCAGCATTTT. Full variable domain (outside the CDR3, taken from reference TRBV11-2 and TRBJ1-5): EAGVAQSPRYKIIEKRQSVAFWCNPISGHATLYWYQQILGQGPKLLIQFQNNGVVDDSQLPKDRFSAERLKGVDSTLKIQPAKLEDSAVYLCASSLDRNQPQHFGDGTRLSIL.

This clone was picked up one time. The chain recombines TRBV23-1 with TRBJ1-5; D possibly corresponds to TRBD1 (6 bases). TRBV23-1 is noted as an ORF with a role that remains uncertain. The CDR3 covers 17 residues. The V and J ends lost 6 bases and 5 bases respectively, with 23 bases between them. DNA of the CDR3: TGCGCCAGCAGGATCCGGCCGGGACACCCATTTTATCAGCCCCAGCATTTT. Encoded protein: CASRIRPGHPFYQPQHF.

J is TRBJ2-3 and V is TRBV27; D is possibly TRBD2 (6 bases). Trimming took 6 bases from V and 0 from J, leaving 13 bases between them. This CDR3 is 15 amino acids long. The V gene's germline CDR1 is MNHEY and CDR2 SMNVEV (reference sequence). The CDR3 reads CASRDYYSSTDTQYF. The DNA of the CDR3 is TGTGCCAGCAGGGACTACTACTCTAGCACAGATACGCAGTATTTT.

The gene calls are TRBV29-1 and TRBJ1-3; D gene ambiguous. This CDR3 has 12 residues. V lost 4 bases to trimming and J lost 4 bases, with 8 bases between them. Germline V gives CDR1 SQVTM, CDR2 ANQGSEA. CDR3 residues: CSVVTSGNTIYF. The CDR3 DNA reads TGCAGCGTTGTGACAAGCGGAAACACCATATATTTT.

The genes are TRBV6-5 and TRBJ2-7; D tentatively fits TRBD1 or TRBD2 (5 bases each). This CDR3 spans 14 amino acids. Germline assignment: CDR1 MNHEY and CDR2 SVGAGI. V lost 11 bases and J lost 3, with 20 bases in between. The CDR3 region has the DNA TGTGCCGCAACCCGGGACGGAGACCTCTACGAGCAGTACTTC. It yields the protein CAATRDGDLYEQYF.